Listed below are T cell receptor beta chains from one sample, sequenced in a study of control samples from healthy donors and cancer patients. Data came from immunoSEQ multiplex PCR; TCRdb stores just in-frame clones and leaves some out. The repertoire holds 140,000 or so clones, about 94% seen once, with 11% to 15% in the top ten. The source material was PBMCs. These receptors were taken from a man aged 55 to 70 with colorectal cancer. CDR3s include the opening cysteine and the closing phenylalanine or tryptophan. A D gene is named only where the DNA matches it firmly. Clone sizes are given selectively: once, few, many, or a class where the clone is expanded.

CDR3 DNA,CDR3 protein,clone size,J gene,D gene,V gene
TGTGCCAGCAGCGACTGGGGGCAGGGAGGTGAAGCTTTCTTT,CASSDWGQGGEAFF,once,TRBJ1-1,NA,TRBV6-2/TRBV6-3
TGTGCCAGCATCCCGAGCGGGGTTTTAGCCAAAAACATTCAGTACTTC,CASIPSGVLAKNIQYF,NA,TRBJ2-4,TRBD2,TRBV27
TGTGCCAGCAGTTACGGGGGGCGCGAGCAGTACTTC,CASSYGGREQYF,NA,TRBJ2-7,NA,TRBV6-5
TGTGCCAGTAGTAAAGAGGGCGGGACCAATCAGCCCCAGCATTTT,CASSKEGGTNQPQHF,NA,TRBJ1-5,NA,TRBV19
TGTGCCAGCAGCGTATGGGGGACAGGGAGTTACGAGCAGTACTTC,CASSVWGTGSYEQYF,NA,TRBJ2-7,TRBD1,TRBV9
TGCGCCAGCAGCACTAGCACAGATACGCAGTATTTT,CASSTSTDTQYF,NA,TRBJ2-3,NA,TRBV5-1
TGTGCCAGCAGCAAGTGGCAGGGGAGCGCCGGGGAGCTGTTTTTT,CASSKWQGSAGELFF,NA,TRBJ2-2,NA,TRBV21-1
TGTGCCAGTAGTCAAGCACGCAATCAGCCCCAGCATTTT,CASSQARNQPQHF,NA,TRBJ1-5,NA,TRBV19
TGCGCCAGCAGTGAAACGACGGGGGCCAACGTCCTGACTTTC,CASSETTGANVLTF,NA,TRBJ2-6,NA,TRBV10-2
TGTGCCAGCAGCTTAGCGCCCGCGGGGGCCGAAGAGCAGTACTTC,CASSLAPAGAEEQYF,NA,TRBJ2-7,NA,TRBV7-2
TGCGCCAGCAGCCTAGGTAGACAGGCGTTTCGAGATACGCAGTATTTT,CASSLGRQAFRDTQYF,NA,TRBJ2-3,NA,TRBV4-3
TGTGCCAGCAGTGAAAGACAGTTTAACTATGGCTACACCTTC,CASSERQFNYGYTF,NA,TRBJ1-2,NA,TRBV2
TGTGCCAGCAGCCCTCCGGGGTACGGAAACACCATATATTTT,CASSPPGYGNTIYF,NA,TRBJ1-3,NA,TRBV7-2
TGTGCCAGCAGCCCGACAGGCCCTGGGGCCAACGTCCTGACTTTC,CASSPTGPGANVLTF,NA,TRBJ2-6,NA,TRBV5-5
TGTGCCAGCAGCCATCGACAGGCAGAAGCTTTCTTT,CASSHRQAEAFF,NA,TRBJ1-1,NA,TRBV5-4
TGCGCCAGCCATAAAACCTCGAACACTGAAGCTTTCTTT,CASHKTSNTEAFF,NA,TRBJ1-1,NA,TRBV5-1
TGTGCCAGCAGTTACCTCTCGGAAATCTACGAGCAGTACTTC,CASSYLSEIYEQYF,NA,TRBJ2-7,NA,TRBV6-6
TGCGCCAGCAGCCAAGAAGCGTTACGGGAAAACATTCAGTACTTC,CASSQEALRENIQYF,NA,TRBJ2-4,NA,TRBV4-1
TGTGCCAGCAGCTCCCGGACAGGGCCCTCACCCCTCCACTTT,CASSSRTGPSPLHF,NA,TRBJ1-6,TRBD1,TRBV11-2
TGCGCCAGCAGCCATGGACAGGGCCCAAACACTGAAGCTTTCTTT,CASSHGQGPNTEAFF,once,TRBJ1-1,TRBD1,TRBV4-1
TGTGCCAGCAGCACTACCGGGACAGGGGGCCGCGAGCAGTACTTC,CASSTTGTGGREQYF,NA,TRBJ2-7,TRBD1,TRBV28
TGTGCCAGCAGTTACTCGGGCGAATTCTATGGCTACACCTTC,CASSYSGEFYGYTF,NA,TRBJ1-2,NA,TRBV6-5
TGTGCCAGCAGCCCTGGGACATGGACAGGTCGGGAAAACACTGAAGCTTTCTTT,CASSPGTWTGRENTEAFF,NA,TRBJ1-1,TRBD1,TRBV5-6